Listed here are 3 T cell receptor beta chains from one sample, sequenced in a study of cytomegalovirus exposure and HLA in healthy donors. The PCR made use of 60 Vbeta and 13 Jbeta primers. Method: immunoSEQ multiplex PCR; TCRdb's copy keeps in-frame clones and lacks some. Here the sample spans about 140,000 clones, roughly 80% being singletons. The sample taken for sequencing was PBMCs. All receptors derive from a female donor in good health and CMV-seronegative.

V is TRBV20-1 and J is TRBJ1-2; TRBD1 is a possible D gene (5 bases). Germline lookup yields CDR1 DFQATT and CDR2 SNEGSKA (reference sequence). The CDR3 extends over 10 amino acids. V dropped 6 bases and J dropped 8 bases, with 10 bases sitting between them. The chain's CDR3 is CSARGVGYTF. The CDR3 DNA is TGCAGTGCCCGGGGGGTCGGCTACACCTTC.

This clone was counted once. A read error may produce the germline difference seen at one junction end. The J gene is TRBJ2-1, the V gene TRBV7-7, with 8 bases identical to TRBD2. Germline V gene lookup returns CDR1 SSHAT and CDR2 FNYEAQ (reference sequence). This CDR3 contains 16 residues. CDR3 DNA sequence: TGTGCTAGCAGCTTAGTCGCGGGAGGCCTTGACAATGAGCAGTTCTTC. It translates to CASSLVAGGLDNEQFF. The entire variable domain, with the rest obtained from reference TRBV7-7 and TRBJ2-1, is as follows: GAGVSQSPRYKVTKRGQDVTLRCDPISSHATLYWYQQALGQGPEFLTYFNYEAQPDKSGLPSDRFSAERPEGSISTLTIQRTEQRDSAMYRCASSLVAGGLDNEQFFGPGTRLTVL.

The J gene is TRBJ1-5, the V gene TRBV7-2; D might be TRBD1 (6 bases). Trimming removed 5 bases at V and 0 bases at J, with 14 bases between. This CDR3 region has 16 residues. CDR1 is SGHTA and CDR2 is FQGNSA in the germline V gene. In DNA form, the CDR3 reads TGTGCCAGCAGCGCATGGGGGGGCTTTAGCAATCAGCCCCAGCATTTT. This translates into CASSAWGGFSNQPQHF.